This T cell receptor beta chain was recovered during a study of OX40 agonist ivuxolimab in advanced cancers. Study-level information: Administration of intravenous ivuxolimab to patients occurred every 2 weeks at 0.01 to 10 mg/kg.

This clone has more than one count but fewer than ten. V lost 11 bases and J 4 bases, leaving 11 bases between the germline ends. The CDR3 totals 11 residues. Germline V gives CDR1 SEHNR, CDR2 FQNEAQ (reference sequence). Data came from immunoSEQ multiplex PCR; TCRdb stores just in-frame clones and leaves some out. The sample has roughly 90,000 clones; 75% to 90% are singletons. The sample here was CD4+ or CD8+ T cells sorted from blood, taken in a trial of the OX40 agonist ivuxolimab. The chain joins TRBV7-9 to TRBJ1-2; D is ambiguous. The receptor's source is an adult with an advanced solid tumor such as melanoma, head and neck, liver or kidney cancer. CDR3 residues: CALPWGYGYTF. CDR3 coding DNA: TGTGCCCTTCCTTGGGGCTATGGCTACACCTTC.